This TCR beta chain was identified in a study of identical twins. Many counts were recorded for this clonotype. Its cognate antigen is unknown. In germline, CDR1 is DFQATT, CDR2 SNEGSKA (reference sequence). The ends were cut back, 2 bases at V and 1 base at J, with 14 bases in the middle. The CDR3 sequence is 15 residues long. TCRdb independently ran MiXCR on the 5' RACE reads; one entry per CDR3 protein. The table records 350,000 to 400,000 distinct CDR3 sequences, approximately 9.1% of them present only once. Whole-study findings and limits: Clonotypes of the beta chain that were abundant in cord blood carried fewer insertions (memory repertoires showed none). Zero-insertion results could be subject to partial confounding by invariant MAIT and iNKT cells. Monozygotic twin pairs showed more out-of-frame TCR alpha sharing than models estimated.

Sequencing input: naive T cells sorted from blood. The clonotype was recovered from a woman between 45 and 60 years old in good health. V is TRBV20-1 and J is TRBJ2-5; D is uncertain. The CDR3 nucleotides read TGCAGTGCTAGATTAGTACGGGCCCTCCAAGAGACCCAGTACTTC. Amino acids: CSARLVRALQETQYF.